The source of this TCR beta chain is a study of T cells in Graves' hyperthyroidism and ophthalmopathy. Amplification yielded TCR beta CDR3 regions, with RNA transcripts as the source. RT-PCR in the first round (using the HTBI primer set) targeted the TCR CDR3. Each CDR3 protein is one row after TCRdb ran MiXCR on the multiplex PCR reads. This sample has around 400,000 distinct CDR3 sequences, with just under 25% found just once. The CDR3 contains 12 residues. Per the germline V gene, CDR1 is PRHDT and CDR2 is FYEKMQ (reference sequence). V gave up 4 bases and J gave up 8 bases, with 11 bases separating them.

The material sequenced was blood. This clonotype was obtained from a man aged 50-60 years with Graves' hyperthyroidism. The gene calls are TRBV13 and TRBJ1-1; unclear D gene. CDR3 in amino acids: CASSSPPLEAFF. CDR3 bases: TGTGCCAGCAGCTCCCCCCCCCTAGAAGCTTTCTTT.